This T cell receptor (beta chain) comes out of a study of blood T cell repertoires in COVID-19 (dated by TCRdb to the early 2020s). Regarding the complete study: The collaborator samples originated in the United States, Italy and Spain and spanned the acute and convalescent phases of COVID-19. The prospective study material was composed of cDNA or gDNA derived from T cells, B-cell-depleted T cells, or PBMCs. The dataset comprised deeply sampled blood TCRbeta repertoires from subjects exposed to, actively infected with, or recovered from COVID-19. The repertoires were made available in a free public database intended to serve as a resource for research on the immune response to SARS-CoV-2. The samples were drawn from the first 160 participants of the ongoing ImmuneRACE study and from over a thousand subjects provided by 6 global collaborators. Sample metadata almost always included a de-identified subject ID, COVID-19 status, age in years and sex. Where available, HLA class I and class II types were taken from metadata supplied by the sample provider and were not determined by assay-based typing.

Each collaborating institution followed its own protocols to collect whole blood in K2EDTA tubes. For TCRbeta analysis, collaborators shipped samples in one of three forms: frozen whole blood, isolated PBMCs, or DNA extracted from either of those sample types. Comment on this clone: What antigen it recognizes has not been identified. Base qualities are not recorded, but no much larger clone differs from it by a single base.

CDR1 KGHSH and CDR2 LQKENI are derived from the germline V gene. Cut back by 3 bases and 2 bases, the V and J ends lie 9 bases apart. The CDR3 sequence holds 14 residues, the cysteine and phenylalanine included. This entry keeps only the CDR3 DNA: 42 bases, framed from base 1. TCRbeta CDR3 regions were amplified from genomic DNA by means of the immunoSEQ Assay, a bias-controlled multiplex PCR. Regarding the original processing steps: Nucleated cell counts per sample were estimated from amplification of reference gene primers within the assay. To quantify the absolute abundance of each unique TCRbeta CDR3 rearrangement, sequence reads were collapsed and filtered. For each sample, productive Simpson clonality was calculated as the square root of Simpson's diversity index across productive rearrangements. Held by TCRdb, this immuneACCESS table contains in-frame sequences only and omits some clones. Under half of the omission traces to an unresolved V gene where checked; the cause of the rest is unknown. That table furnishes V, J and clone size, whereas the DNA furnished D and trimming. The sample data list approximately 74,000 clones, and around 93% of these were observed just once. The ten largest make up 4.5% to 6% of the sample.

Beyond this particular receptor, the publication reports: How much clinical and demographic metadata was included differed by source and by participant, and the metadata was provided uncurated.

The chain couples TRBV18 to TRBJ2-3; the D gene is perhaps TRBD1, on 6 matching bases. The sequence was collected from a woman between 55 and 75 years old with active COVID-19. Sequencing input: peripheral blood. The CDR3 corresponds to CASSPDSYTDTQYF. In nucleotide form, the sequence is TGTGCCAGCTCACCGGACAGTTACACAGATACGCAGTATTTT.